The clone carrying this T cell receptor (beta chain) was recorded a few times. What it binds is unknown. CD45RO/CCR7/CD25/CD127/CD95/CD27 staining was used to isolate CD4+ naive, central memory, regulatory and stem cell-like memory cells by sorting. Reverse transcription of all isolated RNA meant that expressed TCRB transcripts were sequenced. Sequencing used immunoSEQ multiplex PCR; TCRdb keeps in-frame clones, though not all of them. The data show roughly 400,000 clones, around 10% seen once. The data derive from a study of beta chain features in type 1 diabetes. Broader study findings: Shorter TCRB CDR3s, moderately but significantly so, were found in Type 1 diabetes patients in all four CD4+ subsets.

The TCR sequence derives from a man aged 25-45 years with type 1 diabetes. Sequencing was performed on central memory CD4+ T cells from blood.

The CDR3 sequence: CASSAQGAVSEKLFF. In nucleotides, the CDR3 is TGCGCCAGCAGCGCACAGGGGGCAGTGAGTGAAAAACTGTTTTTT. The V call is TRBV4-1, the J call TRBJ1-4; 9 bases fit TRBD1. V shed 5 bases, J shed 7 bases, and the junction held 8 bases outside the gene matches. Germline V gives CDR1 MGHRA, CDR2 YSYEKL. The length of the CDR3 is 15 residues.